A selection of T cell receptor beta chains follows, all from one sample in a study of tumor-infiltrating lymphocytes in primary liver carcinoma. TCRdb fed the multiplex PCR reads into MiXCR, producing one record per CDR3 protein. The sample shows 100,000 to 150,000 distinct CDR3 sequences, 55% to 75% of them seen only once. Sequencing was performed on liver tumor tissue from sampling region 3. These receptors came from a woman aged 55-75 years with primary liver carcinoma and hepatitis B virus infection. Both conserved end residues are part of each CDR3. D genes are given only for firm matches. The listing skips clone size in some rows; elsewhere it reads once, few, many or a size class.

j_call: TRBJ2-4
d_call: .
v_call: TRBV11-2
clone_size: .
cdr3_aa: CGSSLDGWGRDIQCF
cdr3_nt: TGTGGCAGCAGTTTAGATGGTTGGGGGCGCGACATTCAGTGCTTC

j_call: TRBJ2-3
d_call: TRBD2
v_call: TRBV11-2
clone_size: .
cdr3_aa: CASSLGRLAGNTQYF
cdr3_nt: TGTGCCAGCAGCCTAGGGCGACTAGCGGGAAATACGCAGTATTTT

j_call: TRBJ2-7
d_call: .
v_call: TRBV5-4
clone_size: once
cdr3_aa: CANSFSVSTYEQYF
cdr3_nt: TGTGCCAACAGCTTTTCAGTCTCCACCTATGAGCAGTACTTC

j_call: TRBJ1-1
d_call: .
v_call: TRBV12-3/TRBV12-4
clone_size: .
cdr3_aa: CASLRTENTEAFF
cdr3_nt: TGTGCCAGCTTAAGGACAGAGAACACTGAAGCTTTCTTT

j_call: TRBJ1-4
d_call: .
v_call: TRBV6-1
clone_size: .
cdr3_aa: CASKVGGAVEKLFF
cdr3_nt: TGTGCCAGCAAGGTTGGGGGGGCAGTTGAAAAACTGTTTTTT

j_call: TRBJ2-1
d_call: .
v_call: TRBV11-3
clone_size: .
cdr3_aa: CSSSLGVFRYF
cdr3_nt: TGTTCCAGCAGCCTCGGGGTTTTCAGGTACTTC

j_call: TRBJ1-2
d_call: TRBD1
v_call: TRBV28
clone_size: .
cdr3_aa: CVSSSGTDYGYTF
cdr3_nt: TGTGTCAGCAGTTCCGGGACAGACTATGGCTACACCTTC

j_call: TRBJ2-1
d_call: TRBD2
v_call: TRBV6-1
clone_size: .
cdr3_aa: CASSYGTGGRASNEQFF
cdr3_nt: TGTGCCAGCAGCTACGGGACTGGCGGGAGGGCGTCCAATGAGCAGTTCTTC

j_call: TRBJ1-2
d_call: .
v_call: TRBV11-2
clone_size: many
cdr3_aa: CASSLDPGGRYGYTF
cdr3_nt: TGTGCCAGCAGCTTAGACCCCGGGGGGCGATACGGCTACACCTTC

j_call: TRBJ2-5
d_call: .
v_call: TRBV5-5
clone_size: .
cdr3_aa: CAGSLGATGRETQYF
cdr3_nt: TGTGCCGGAAGCTTGGGGGCTACGGGGCGAGAGACCCAGTACTTC

j_call: TRBJ2-7
d_call: .
v_call: TRBV11-3
clone_size: few
cdr3_aa: CASSTRPMALYEQYF
cdr3_nt: TGTGCCAGCAGCACGCGTCCCATGGCGCTCTACGAGCAGTACTTC

j_call: TRBJ1-1
d_call: TRBD1
v_call: TRBV11-2
clone_size: .
cdr3_aa: CASSSGGGAGKIEAFF
cdr3_nt: TGTGCCAGCAGTTCAGGGGGAGGCGCGGGAAAAATTGAAGCTTTCTTT

j_call: TRBJ2-2
d_call: TRBD1
v_call: TRBV11-2
clone_size: medium-sized
cdr3_aa: CASSLHRGPNTGELFF
cdr3_nt: TGTGCCAGCAGCTTGCACAGGGGCCCGAACACCGGGGAGCTGTTTTTT

j_call: TRBJ1-2
d_call: .
v_call: TRBV6-5
clone_size: many
cdr3_aa: CASSYSAGVARSGYTF
cdr3_nt: TGTGCCAGCAGTTACTCTGCAGGGGTGGCGAGGAGTGGCTACACCTTC

j_call: TRBJ2-3
d_call: .
v_call: TRBV11-3
clone_size: few
cdr3_aa: CASSFRSTTDTQYF
cdr3_nt: TGTGCCAGCAGCTTCCGGAGTACCACAGATACGCAGTATTTT

j_call: TRBJ1-2
d_call: .
v_call: TRBV28
clone_size: .
cdr3_aa: CASRVFQAGFDGYTF
cdr3_nt: TGTGCCAGCAGGGTGTTTCAGGCAGGGTTTGATGGCTACACCTTC

j_call: TRBJ2-1
d_call: TRBD1
v_call: TRBV29-1
clone_size: once
cdr3_aa: CSVEERGREQPF
cdr3_nt: TGCAGCGTTGAAGAAAGGGGGCGCGAGCAGCCCTTC

j_call: TRBJ2-5
d_call: .
v_call: TRBV7-9
clone_size: many
cdr3_aa: CASSLQSGETQYF
cdr3_nt: TGTGCCAGCAGCTTACAAAGCGGAGAGACCCAGTACTTC

j_call: TRBJ2-2
d_call: .
v_call: TRBV11-2
clone_size: once
cdr3_aa: CASSQGTQNTRELFF
cdr3_nt: TGTGCCAGTAGCCAAGGGACCCAGAACACCAGGGAGCTGTTTTTT

j_call: TRBJ1-4
d_call: TRBD1
v_call: TRBV11-2
clone_size: medium-sized
cdr3_aa: CASSRHDRDRNEKLFF
cdr3_nt: TGTGCCAGCAGCCGGCATGACAGGGATAGGAATGAAAAACTGTTTTTT

j_call: TRBJ2-5
d_call: .
v_call: TRBV5-1
clone_size: .
cdr3_aa: CASGLILTGLQETQYF
cdr3_nt: TGCGCCAGCGGCTTGATCCTAACGGGGCTGCAAGAGACCCAGTACTTC

j_call: TRBJ2-1
d_call: .
v_call: TRBV25-1
clone_size: .
cdr3_aa: CASSEFSGGTYNEQFF
cdr3_nt: TGTGCCAGCAGTGAATTTAGCGGAGGGACCTACAATGAGCAGTTCTTC

j_call: TRBJ2-1
d_call: TRBD1
v_call: TRBV6-2/TRBV6-3
clone_size: .
cdr3_aa: CASCQQGFLSNEQIF
cdr3_nt: TGTGCCAGCTGCCAACAGGGGTTTCTAAGCAATGAGCAGATCTTC

j_call: TRBJ2-2
d_call: .
v_call: TRBV5-4
clone_size: many
cdr3_aa: CASSLGTPGTGELFF
cdr3_nt: TGTGCCAGCAGCTTGGGGACCCCAGGGACCGGGGAGCTGTTTTTT

j_call: TRBJ2-1
d_call: .
v_call: TRBV7-9
clone_size: .
cdr3_aa: CASSPRSAGDYNEQFF
cdr3_nt: TGTGCCAGCAGCCCCAGATCGGCAGGTGATTACAATGAGCAGTTCTTC

j_call: TRBJ1-1
d_call: .
v_call: TRBV18
clone_size: .
cdr3_aa: CASSPERSGRMKTEAFF
cdr3_nt: TGTGCCAGCTCACCAGAGAGGTCGGGCAGGATGAAGACTGAAGCTTTCTTT

j_call: TRBJ2-5
d_call: .
v_call: TRBV29-1
clone_size: .
cdr3_aa: CSVEGPKVDQETQYF
cdr3_nt: TGCAGCGTTGAAGGCCCAAAAGTGGACCAAGAGACCCAGTACTTC

j_call: TRBJ2-7
d_call: TRBD2
v_call: TRBV28
clone_size: .
cdr3_aa: CASSPIAGGPFHEQYF
cdr3_nt: TGTGCCAGCAGCCCGATAGCGGGAGGGCCGTTCCACGAGCAGTACTTC

j_call: TRBJ1-5
d_call: TRBD1
v_call: TRBV28
clone_size: few
cdr3_aa: CASSMAPSGTGRYQPQHF
cdr3_nt: TGTGCCAGCAGTATGGCTCCGTCCGGGACAGGAAGGTATCAGCCCCAGCATTTT

j_call: TRBJ2-1
d_call: .
v_call: TRBV7-8
clone_size: .
cdr3_aa: CASSFGGGPCNEQFF
cdr3_nt: TGTGCCAGCAGCTTTGGGGGAGGACCTTGCAATGAGCAGTTCTTC

j_call: TRBJ2-5
d_call: .
v_call: TRBV5-8
clone_size: .
cdr3_aa: CASFWETQYF
cdr3_nt: TGTGCCAGCTTCTGGGAGACCCAGTACTTC

j_call: TRBJ2-3
d_call: .
v_call: TRBV5-1
clone_size: .
cdr3_aa: CASSSTARGPSTDTQYF
cdr3_nt: TGCGCCAGCAGCTCCACGGCACGGGGACCTAGCACAGATACGCAGTATTTT

j_call: TRBJ2-3
d_call: .
v_call: TRBV29-1
clone_size: .
cdr3_aa: CSVGQAPDGSLVDTQYF
cdr3_nt: TGCAGCGTTGGGCAAGCCCCGGACGGAAGCCTTGTAGATACGCAGTATTTT

j_call: TRBJ2-1
d_call: TRBD2
v_call: TRBV18
clone_size: few
cdr3_aa: CASSGTSGSGTQYEQFF
cdr3_nt: TGTGCCAGCTCCGGGACTAGCGGGAGCGGAACTCAATACGAGCAGTTCTTC

j_call: TRBJ1-1
d_call: .
v_call: TRBV11-2
clone_size: .
cdr3_aa: CASGTGTRGTETFF
cdr3_nt: TGTGCCAGCGGAACCGGGACCAGAGGAACTGAAACTTTCTTT

j_call: TRBJ2-3
d_call: .
v_call: TRBV12-3/TRBV12-4
clone_size: many
cdr3_aa: CASSLVDTQYF
cdr3_nt: TGTGCCAGCAGTTTGGTAGATACGCAGTATTTT

j_call: TRBJ1-2
d_call: .
v_call: TRBV11-2
clone_size: .
cdr3_aa: CASSLDMVQGYGYTF
cdr3_nt: TGTGCCAGCAGCTTAGATATGGTCCAGGGATATGGTTACACCTTC

j_call: TRBJ1-2
d_call: .
v_call: TRBV20-1
clone_size: .
cdr3_aa: CSAYGGQGSGYTF
cdr3_nt: TGCAGTGCTTATGGGGGGCAGGGTTCTGGCTACACCTTC

j_call: TRBJ2-2
d_call: TRBD2
v_call: TRBV5-4
clone_size: few
cdr3_aa: CASSLTGTSGEFLANTGELFF
cdr3_nt: TGTGCCAGCAGCCTTACTGGGACTAGCGGGGAGTTCCTCGCGAACACCGGGGAGCTGTTTTTT

j_call: TRBJ1-5
d_call: .
v_call: TRBV6-2/TRBV6-3
clone_size: .
cdr3_aa: CASSCSNQPRHF
cdr3_nt: TGTGCCAGCAGTTGCTCAAATCAGCCCCGGCATTTT

j_call: TRBJ2-5
d_call: .
v_call: TRBV7-2
clone_size: .
cdr3_aa: CASSLWKTETQYF
cdr3_nt: TGTGCCAGCAGCTTATGGAAGACGGAGACACAGTACTTC

j_call: TRBJ2-7
d_call: TRBD2
v_call: TRBV6-5
clone_size: .
cdr3_aa: CANSLISGTSELYEQYF
cdr3_nt: TGTGCCAACAGCTTAATCTCCGGGACTAGCGAACTATACGAGCAGTACTTC

j_call: TRBJ2-1
d_call: TRBD2
v_call: TRBV4-1
clone_size: .
cdr3_aa: CASSHGGLAVEQFF
cdr3_nt: TGCGCCAGCAGCCACGGGGGACTAGCAGTTGAGCAGTTCTTC

j_call: TRBJ2-7
d_call: .
v_call: TRBV7-9
clone_size: .
cdr3_aa: CTSSLDFREEYF
cdr3_nt: TGTACCAGCAGCTTGGATTTCCGCGAGGAGTACTTC

j_call: TRBJ2-1
d_call: .
v_call: TRBV5-5
clone_size: .
cdr3_aa: CASRRSSYNEQFF
cdr3_nt: TGTGCCAGCAGGAGGTCGTCCTACAATGAGCAGTTCTTC

j_call: TRBJ2-7
d_call: TRBD1
v_call: TRBV5-1
clone_size: .
cdr3_aa: CASRQTGTASEQYF
cdr3_nt: TGCGCCAGCAGGCAAACCGGGACAGCCTCCGAGCAGTACTTC

j_call: TRBJ2-2
d_call: TRBD1
v_call: TRBV12-3/TRBV12-4
clone_size: many
cdr3_aa: CAGYRGTGELFF
cdr3_nt: TGTGCCGGATACAGGGGCACCGGGGAGCTGTTTTTT

j_call: TRBJ2-6
d_call: TRBD1
v_call: TRBV12-3/TRBV12-4
clone_size: .
cdr3_aa: CVGSTRQGGSGANVLTF
cdr3_nt: TGCGTCGGCAGTACCCGACAGGGGGGGTCTGGGGCCAACGTCCTGACTTTC

j_call: TRBJ2-3
d_call: .
v_call: TRBV28
clone_size: few
cdr3_aa: CASSPSRDTQYF
cdr3_nt: TGTGCCAGCAGTCCCTCTAGAGATACGCAGTATTTT

j_call: TRBJ2-7
d_call: .
v_call: TRBV6-6
clone_size: many
cdr3_aa: CASKPGHPDDGQYF
cdr3_nt: TGTGCCAGCAAACCGGGACACCCTGATGACGGGCAGTACTTC

j_call: TRBJ2-4
d_call: .
v_call: TRBV6-5
clone_size: once
cdr3_aa: CAGSSRGQTSAKNIQYF
cdr3_nt: TGTGCCGGCAGTTCCCGTGGACAGACTTCAGCCAAAAACATCCAGTACTTC

j_call: TRBJ1-5
d_call: .
v_call: TRBV7-9
clone_size: .
cdr3_aa: CTSAQGGGNQPQHF
cdr3_nt: TGTACCAGCGCCCAAGGCGGGGGAAATCAGCCCCAGCATTTT

j_call: TRBJ2-7
d_call: .
v_call: TRBV5-1
clone_size: .
cdr3_aa: CASSLRQDTYEQYF
cdr3_nt: TGCGCCAGCAGCTTGAGGCAGGACACCTACGAGCAGTATTTC

j_call: TRBJ2-3
d_call: .
v_call: TRBV7-8
clone_size: once
cdr3_aa: CASSLGGTDRQYF
cdr3_nt: TGTGCCAGCAGCCTCGGAGGCACAGATAGGCAGTATTTT

j_call: TRBJ2-7
d_call: .
v_call: TRBV11-1
clone_size: .
cdr3_aa: CANGPTGRGAYGQYF
cdr3_nt: TGTGCCAACGGCCCCACTGGCAGGGGTGCCTACGGGCAGTACTTC